Listed below are T cell receptor beta chains from one sample, sequenced in a study of T-cell reconstitution after alpha-beta-depleted transplantation in children. TCRdb called the PCR reads again in MiXCR, with one record for every CDR3 protein. The sample contains nearly 550,000 distinct CDR3 sequences, about a sixth of which appear only once. The sequences come from PBMCs from the stem cell graft donor, collected from the stem cell graft. All receptors derive from a human donor who donated a stem cell graft to a child with acute lymphoblastic leukemia. The CDR3 runs from the conserved cysteine through the conserved F or W. Fields, in order: clone size, D gene, J gene, V gene, CDR3 protein, CDR3 DNA. D genes are given only for firm matches. The size field is filled for only some rows; it gives once, few, many or a size class.

clone_size: .; d_call: .; j_call: TRBJ2-7; v_call: TRBV6-2/TRBV6-3; cdr3_aa: CATSDRRVRDEQYF; cdr3_nt: TGTGCCACCTCTGACCGGCGAGTGAGGGACGAGCAGTACTTC
clone_size: .; d_call: .; j_call: TRBJ2-7; v_call: TRBV29-1; cdr3_aa: CSVEGTGPSSYEQYF; cdr3_nt: TGCAGCGTTGAAGGGACGGGCCCCAGCTCCTACGAGCAGTACTTC
clone_size: .; d_call: .; j_call: TRBJ2-3; v_call: TRBV2; cdr3_aa: CASSTGFSTDTQYF; cdr3_nt: TGTGCCAGCAGTACAGGTTTTTCGACGGATACGCAGTATTTT
clone_size: .; d_call: .; j_call: TRBJ1-1; v_call: TRBV9; cdr3_aa: CASSGESDGNTEAFF; cdr3_nt: TGTGCCAGCAGCGGAGAGAGCGACGGGAACACTGAAGCTTTCTTT
clone_size: .; d_call: TRBD2; j_call: TRBJ2-3; v_call: TRBV7-9; cdr3_aa: CASSPGLARQDTQYF; cdr3_nt: TGTGCCAGCAGCCCGGGACTAGCAAGGCAAGATACGCAGTATTTT
clone_size: few; d_call: .; j_call: TRBJ2-7; v_call: TRBV10-2; cdr3_aa: CASSESSSYEQYF; cdr3_nt: TGCGCCAGCAGTGAGTCTAGCAGCTACGAGCAGTACTTC
clone_size: few; d_call: .; j_call: TRBJ1-3; v_call: TRBV4-1; cdr3_aa: CASSQGQYPSGNTIYF; cdr3_nt: TGCGCCAGCAGCCAAGGGCAGTACCCCTCTGGAAACACCATATATTTT
clone_size: .; d_call: TRBD2; j_call: TRBJ2-2; v_call: TRBV7-2; cdr3_aa: CASSLMGLNTGELFF; cdr3_nt: TGTGCCAGCAGCTTAATGGGACTAAACACCGGGGAGCTGTTTTTT
clone_size: .; d_call: TRBD2; j_call: TRBJ2-5; v_call: TRBV12-3/TRBV12-4; cdr3_aa: CASSLEALAVQEPQYF; cdr3_nt: TGTGCCAGCAGTTTAGAGGCACTAGCGGTCCAAGAGCCCCAGTACTTC
clone_size: .; d_call: .; j_call: TRBJ1-5; v_call: TRBV6-1; cdr3_aa: CSASGHSNQPQHF; cdr3_nt: TGCTCCGCCAGCGGGCATAGCAATCAGCCCCAGCATTTT
clone_size: .; d_call: .; j_call: TRBJ2-7; v_call: TRBV10-2; cdr3_aa: CASELSGTPHEQYF; cdr3_nt: TGCGCCAGCGAGTTATCGGGTACTCCGCACGAGCAGTACTTC
clone_size: .; d_call: TRBD1; j_call: TRBJ2-1; v_call: TRBV7-3; cdr3_aa: CASSFPDRGNEQFF; cdr3_nt: TGTGCCAGCAGCTTCCCGGACAGGGGGAATGAGCAGTTCTTC
clone_size: few; d_call: .; j_call: TRBJ2-1; v_call: TRBV7-8; cdr3_aa: CASSLAFREQFF; cdr3_nt: TGTGCCAGCAGCTTAGCGTTCCGCGAGCAGTTCTTC
clone_size: .; d_call: .; j_call: TRBJ2-4; v_call: TRBV15; cdr3_aa: CATSRAGTGGRNIQYF; cdr3_nt: TGTGCCACCAGCAGAGCCGGGACCGGGGGGCGGAACATTCAGTACTTC
clone_size: .; d_call: TRBD2; j_call: TRBJ2-1; v_call: TRBV9; cdr3_aa: CASSLAGGPTYNEQFF; cdr3_nt: TGTGCCAGCAGCCTCGCGGGAGGGCCAACCTACAATGAGCAGTTCTTC
clone_size: many; d_call: .; j_call: TRBJ2-2; v_call: TRBV29-1; cdr3_aa: CSVDGGAMVGELFF; cdr3_nt: TGCAGCGTTGATGGGGGGGCGATGGTCGGGGAGCTGTTTTTT
clone_size: few; d_call: TRBD2; j_call: TRBJ2-7; v_call: TRBV3-1; cdr3_aa: CASSHSGSGSYEQYF; cdr3_nt: TGTGCCAGCAGCCATAGCGGGAGTGGATCCTACGAGCAGTACTTC
clone_size: few; d_call: TRBD2; j_call: TRBJ2-5; v_call: TRBV13; cdr3_aa: CASSANGREETQYF; cdr3_nt: TGTGCCAGCAGCGCGAACGGGAGGGAAGAGACCCAGTACTTC
clone_size: .; d_call: .; j_call: TRBJ1-1; v_call: TRBV5-1; cdr3_aa: CASSLWAGGNTEAFF; cdr3_nt: TGCGCCAGCAGCTTGTGGGCCGGCGGGAACACTGAAGCTTTCTTT
clone_size: many; d_call: .; j_call: TRBJ2-7; v_call: TRBV29-1; cdr3_aa: CSVEQTYEQYF; cdr3_nt: TGCAGCGTTGAACAGACCTACGAGCAGTACTTC
clone_size: few; d_call: .; j_call: TRBJ2-1; v_call: TRBV4-1; cdr3_aa: CASSQPPLARGLDEQFF; cdr3_nt: TGCGCCAGCAGCCAGCCCCCTCTAGCGCGGGGCCTTGACGAGCAGTTCTTC
clone_size: few; d_call: TRBD2; j_call: TRBJ2-4; v_call: TRBV25-1; cdr3_aa: CASSERGVAKNIQYF; cdr3_nt: TGTGCCAGCAGTGAACGGGGGGTGGCCAAAAACATTCAGTACTTC
clone_size: few; d_call: .; j_call: TRBJ1-1; v_call: TRBV7-9; cdr3_aa: CASAGGVNTEAFF; cdr3_nt: TGTGCCAGTGCCGGGGGGGTGAACACTGAAGCTTTCTTT
clone_size: few; d_call: TRBD2; j_call: TRBJ2-1; v_call: TRBV24-1; cdr3_aa: CATSEGTSGYNEQFF; cdr3_nt: TGTGCCACCAGTGAGGGGACTAGCGGCTACAATGAGCAGTTCTTC
clone_size: few; d_call: .; j_call: TRBJ1-2; v_call: TRBV4-1; cdr3_aa: CASSQAPGLNYGYTF; cdr3_nt: TGCGCCAGCAGCCAAGCACCGGGCCTAAACTATGGCTACACCTTC
clone_size: .; d_call: TRBD1; j_call: TRBJ2-7; v_call: TRBV9; cdr3_aa: CASSSGGRSSYEQYF; cdr3_nt: TGTGCCAGCAGCTCAGGGGGCCGTAGCTCCTACGAGCAGTACTTC
clone_size: .; d_call: .; j_call: TRBJ2-7; v_call: TRBV28; cdr3_aa: CASSFSGAHEQYF; cdr3_nt: TGTGCCAGCAGTTTTTCTGGGGCCCACGAGCAGTACTTC
clone_size: .; d_call: .; j_call: TRBJ2-5; v_call: TRBV20-1; cdr3_aa: CSAGEAGKETQYF; cdr3_nt: TGCAGTGCTGGGGAGGCAGGGAAAGAGACCCAGTACTTC
clone_size: .; d_call: .; j_call: TRBJ2-5; v_call: TRBV20-1; cdr3_aa: CSAGIGPLGETQYF; cdr3_nt: TGCAGTGCTGGGATTGGGCCTTTGGGGGAGACCCAGTACTTC
clone_size: .; d_call: TRBD2; j_call: TRBJ2-2; v_call: TRBV28; cdr3_aa: CASTWGGTGELFF; cdr3_nt: TGTGCCAGCACTTGGGGGGGGACCGGGGAGCTGTTTTTT
clone_size: few; d_call: TRBD1; j_call: TRBJ2-2; v_call: TRBV7-9; cdr3_aa: CASSSLDRGNTGELFF; cdr3_nt: TGTGCCAGCAGCTCACTGGACAGGGGCAACACCGGGGAGCTGTTTTTT
clone_size: .; d_call: .; j_call: TRBJ2-5; v_call: TRBV9; cdr3_aa: CASSGSGAQETQYF; cdr3_nt: TGTGCCAGCAGCGGGTCGGGGGCACAAGAGACCCAGTACTTC
clone_size: .; d_call: .; j_call: TRBJ1-6; v_call: TRBV5-1; cdr3_aa: CASSNSPPTDSGRNSPLHF; cdr3_nt: TGCGCCAGCAGCAATAGCCCCCCGACCGATTCGGGGAGGAATTCACCCCTCCACTTT
clone_size: few; d_call: .; j_call: TRBJ1-1; v_call: TRBV5-1; cdr3_aa: CASSLGSGSEAFF; cdr3_nt: TGCGCCAGCAGCTTGGGTTCAGGGTCCGAAGCTTTCTTT
clone_size: few; d_call: TRBD2; j_call: TRBJ2-7; v_call: TRBV9; cdr3_aa: CASSAAFAGDEQYF; cdr3_nt: TGTGCCAGCAGCGCTGCCTTCGCGGGGGACGAGCAGTACTTC
clone_size: .; d_call: TRBD2; j_call: TRBJ2-1; v_call: TRBV20-1; cdr3_aa: CSATQLAGPYNEQFF; cdr3_nt: TGCAGTGCTACCCAACTAGCGGGGCCCTACAATGAGCAGTTCTTC
clone_size: .; d_call: .; j_call: TRBJ1-2; v_call: TRBV7-9; cdr3_aa: CASSLDVANYGYTF; cdr3_nt: TGTGCCAGCAGCTTAGATGTGGCTAACTATGGCTACACCTTC
clone_size: .; d_call: .; j_call: TRBJ2-6; v_call: TRBV3-1; cdr3_aa: CASSHVHAGTGANVLTF; cdr3_nt: TGTGCCAGCAGCCATGTGCATGCAGGGACCGGGGCCAACGTCCTGACTTTC
clone_size: .; d_call: TRBD2; j_call: TRBJ2-1; v_call: TRBV19; cdr3_aa: CASSIGLAGNEQFF; cdr3_nt: TGTGCCAGTAGTATAGGACTAGCGGGGAATGAGCAGTTCTTC